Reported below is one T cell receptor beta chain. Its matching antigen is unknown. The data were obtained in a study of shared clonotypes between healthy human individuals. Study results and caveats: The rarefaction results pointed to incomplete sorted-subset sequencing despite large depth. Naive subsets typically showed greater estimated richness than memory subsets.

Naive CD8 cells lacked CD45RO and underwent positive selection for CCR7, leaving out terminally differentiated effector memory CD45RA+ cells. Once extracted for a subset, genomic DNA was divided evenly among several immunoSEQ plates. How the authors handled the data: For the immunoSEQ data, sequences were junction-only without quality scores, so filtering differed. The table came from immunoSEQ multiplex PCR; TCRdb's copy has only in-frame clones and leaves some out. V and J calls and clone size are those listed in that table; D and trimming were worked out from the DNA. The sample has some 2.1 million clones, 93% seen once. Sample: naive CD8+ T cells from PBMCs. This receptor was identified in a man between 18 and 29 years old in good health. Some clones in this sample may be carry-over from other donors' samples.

Here the CDR3 reads CASSTRDRGTLAKNIQYF. The CDR3 nucleotides are TGTGCCAGCAGCACCCGGGACAGGGGGACCTTAGCCAAAAACATTCAGTACTTC. This chain connects TRBV11-2 to TRBJ2-4, with TRBD1 matching 11 bases. Germline V gene sequence: CDR1 SGHAT, CDR2 FQNNGV. V lost 5 bases to trimming and J lost 0 bases; unmatched junction nucleotides: 9. This CDR3 is 18 amino acids long.